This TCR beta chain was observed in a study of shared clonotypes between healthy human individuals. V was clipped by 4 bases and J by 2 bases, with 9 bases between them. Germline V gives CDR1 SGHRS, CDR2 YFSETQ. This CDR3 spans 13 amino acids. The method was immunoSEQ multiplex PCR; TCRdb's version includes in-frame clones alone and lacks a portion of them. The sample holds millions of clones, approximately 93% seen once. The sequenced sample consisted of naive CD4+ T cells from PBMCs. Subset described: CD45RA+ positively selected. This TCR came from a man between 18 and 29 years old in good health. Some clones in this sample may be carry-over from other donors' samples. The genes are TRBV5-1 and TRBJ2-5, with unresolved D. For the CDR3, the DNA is TGCGCCAGCAGCGAAGGGCCACAAGAGACCCAGTACTTC. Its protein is CASSEGPQETQYF.